The entry below gives a single TCR beta chain sequence along with its context. Antigen specificity is unknown. This CDR3 contains 13 residues. CDR1 SGHTA and CDR2 FQGTGA come from the germline V gene. Trimming removed 5 bases from V and 2 bases from J, with 9 bases in between. The sample belongs to a study of PD-1 blockade in classical Hodgkin lymphoma. Whole-study results and caveats: Nothing has yet pinned down what causes the repertoire differences, possibly disease activity or prior therapy. At baseline, newly diagnosed patients reportedly showed less TCR diversity than healthy donors. Significant TCR diversity gains by C4D1 occurred in CD4+ but not CD8+ cells. Individuals who commenced nivolumab within less than 1 year of ASCT were excluded.

Sequencing used immunoSEQ multiplex PCR; TCRdb keeps in-frame clones, though not all of them. The sample lists about 93,000 clones, 75% to 85% occurring once. Every patient had relapsed following autologous stem cell transplantation, and cohorts differed in brentuximab vedotin exposure. The genes are TRBV7-3 and TRBJ1-1; D not resolved. Here the sequenced sample was peripheral blood mononuclear cells (PBMCs), taken before the second cycle of nivolumab. This sequence was found in a human donor with classical Hodgkin lymphoma. CDR3 amino acids: CASSPPQNTEAFF. As DNA, the CDR3 is TGTGCCAGCAGCCCCCCACAAAACACTGAAGCTTTCTTT. Using reference TRBV7-3 and TRBJ1-1 for the parts outside the CDR3, the full variable domain is GAGVSQTPSNKVTEKGKYVELRCDPISGHTALYWYRQSLGQGPEFLIYFQGTGAADDSGLPNDRFFAVRPEGSVSTLKIQRTERGDSAVYLCASSPPQNTEAFFGQGTRLTVV.